These 27 T cell receptor beta chains share one sample of origin, sequenced in a study of T-cell reconstitution after alpha-beta-depleted transplantation in children. Unique molecular identifiers featured in how the TCRbeta library was prepared. TCRdb re-analysed the PCR reads in MiXCR, keeping a single row per CDR3 protein. Of 150,000 to 200,000 distinct CDR3 sequences in the sample, around 10% were seen once. The specimen was PBMCs, collected before TCRalphabeta/CD19-depleted stem cell transplant. All receptors come from a boy younger than 10 with acute myeloid leukemia, due to receive a stem cell transplant.

With regard to this clonotype: One end of the junction fails to match germline, which may point to a read error. The chain employs TRBV20-1 and TRBJ2-4; 9 bases align to TRBD1. The CDR3 has 16 residues. Germline V lookup: CDR1 DFQATT, CDR2 SNEGSKA (reference sequence). CDR3 nucleotide sequence: TGCTGTGCTAGAGGGGGGACAGGGATCACCAAAAACATTCAGTACTTC. This gives the protein CCARGGTGITKNIQYF.

This clonotype was seen ten or more times. The J gene is TRBJ2-3, the V gene TRBV5-1, with 12 nucleotides matching TRBD2. CDR1 is SGHRS, CDR2 YFSETQ, per germline. The trim removed 1 base at V and 7 bases at J, leaving 4 bases unmatched. The CDR3 is 15 residues long. The CDR3 nucleotides are TGCGCCAGCAGCTTGCGACTAGCGGGAGCTCATACGCAGTATTTT. Translated: CASSLRLAGAHTQYF.

This clonotype was found many times. The chain uses TRBV6-1 and TRBJ2-3, with 9 bases aligning to TRBD1. CDR1 is MNHNS, CDR2 SASEGT, per germline. The CDR3 contains 16 residues. The junction had 6 bases not matched to a gene; V was cut back by 5 bases and J by 0 bases. The CDR3 protein is CASSLGTGPSTDTQYF. DNA for the CDR3: TGTGCCAGCAGTCTTGGGACAGGGCCTAGCACAGATACGCAGTATTTT.

This clonotype was picked up many times. J is TRBJ2-1 and V is TRBV10-1, with 14 positions matching TRBD2. The trim removed 0 bases at V and 1 base at J, leaving 2 bases unmatched. The CDR3 is 18 residues long. Germline loops: CDR1 WNHNN, CDR2 SYGVQD (reference sequence). The CDR3 here is CASSESGLAGASYNEQFF. The CDR3 DNA is TGCGCCAGCAGTGAGTCGGGACTAGCGGGAGCTTCCTACAATGAGCAGTTCTTC.

This clonotype was counted ten times or more. The chain employs TRBV5-1 and TRBJ2-1; D gene unclear. CDR3 size: 14 residues. The germline V gene has CDR1 SGHRS and CDR2 YFSETQ. Deletions cut 0 bases from V and 0 bases from J, with 4 bases between. In nucleotides, the CDR3 is TGCGCCAGCAGCTTGGGAACCTCCTACAATGAGCAGTTCTTC. It codes for CASSLGTSYNEQFF.

V usage is TRBV4-1 and J usage is TRBJ2-1; the D gene is possibly TRBD2 (6 bases). The CDR3 runs to 14 residues. Trimming removed 11 bases from V and 3 bases from J, with 17 bases in between. The germline gives CDR1 MGHRA, CDR2 YSYEKL. This chain's CDR3 is CAGGNSGFYNEQFF. The CDR3 bases are TGCGCCGGGGGGAATTCAGGCTTCTACAATGAGCAGTTCTTC.

This clonotype was picked up many times. The chain is built from TRBV20-1 and TRBJ1-6, with 8 bases fitting TRBD1. In germline, CDR1 is DFQATT, CDR2 SNEGSKA (reference sequence). The CDR3 totals 16 residues. V shed 0 bases, J shed 7 bases, and the junction held 8 bases outside the gene matches. This CDR3 is CSARDPGRQGNSPLHF. For the CDR3, the DNA is TGCAGTGCTAGAGATCCGGGGCGACAGGGGAATTCACCCCTCCACTTT.

This clonotype was detected ten times or more. V is TRBV12-3 or TRBV12-4 and J is TRBJ2-3, with D maybe TRBD2 (5 bases). V was cut by 5 bases and J by 3 bases, with 15 bases left in between. The length of the CDR3 is 15 residues. The CDR3 region is CASSLGLGITDTQYF. For the CDR3, the DNA is TGTGCCAGCAGTCTCGGACTTGGTATAACAGATACGCAGTATTTT.

On this clonotype: A much larger clonotype is one base distant, so this may be a read error. This chain links TRBV20-1 with TRBJ2-7, with D possibly being TRBD2 (5 bases). The CDR3 is made up of 13 amino acids. In germline, CDR1 is DFQATT, CDR2 SNEGSKA (reference sequence). The CDR3, as DNA: TGCAGTGTCTCGGCGGGTGCTAACTACGAGCGGTACTTC. It is translated as CSVSAGANYERYF.

Ten or more counts support this clonotype. The rearrangement uses TRBV5-8 and TRBJ2-1; D is possibly TRBD1 (5 bases). V was clipped by 4 bases and J by 10 bases, with 12 bases between them. CDR3 length equals 12 residues. CDR1 SGHTS and CDR2 YDEGEE come from the germline V gene. This CDR3 reads CASSLTTGEQFF. Here the CDR3 DNA reads TGTGCCAGCAGCCTTACTACAGGAGAGCAGTTCTTC.

This clonotype occurred many times. The chain has TRBV7-2 and TRBJ1-1, with TRBD1 identical over 7 bases. The CDR3 has 12 amino acids. Germline assignment: CDR1 SGHTA and CDR2 FQGNSA. Germline trimming cut 5 bases from V and 8 bases from J; bases unmatched to any gene: 5. The CDR3 DNA is TGTGCCAGCAGCGGTGACAGGGAAGAAGCTTTCTTT. The encoded protein is CASSGDREEAFF. The full variable domain, completed using reference TRBV7-2 and TRBJ1-1, is GAGVSQSPSNKVTEKGKDVELRCDPISGHTALYWYRQSLGQGLEFLIYFQGNSAPDKSGLPSDRFSAERTGGSVSTLTIQRTQQEDSAVYLCASSGDREEAFFGQGTRLTVV.

This clonotype was recorded at least ten times. This chain uses TRBV5-1 with TRBJ2-1, with TRBD2 matching 12 bases. This CDR3 is built from 15 residues. Germline trimming cut 1 base from V and 7 bases from J; bases unmatched to any gene: 3. Germline V gene lookup returns CDR1 SGHRS and CDR2 YFSETQ. CDR3 residues: CASSLRLAGENEQFF. The CDR3 DNA sequence: TGCGCCAGCAGCTTGCGACTAGCGGGAGAAAATGAGCAGTTCTTC. Using reference TRBV5-1 and TRBJ2-1 for the parts outside the CDR3, the full variable domain is KAGVTQTPRYLIKTRGQQVTLSCSPISGHRSVSWYQQTPGQGLQFLFEYFSETQRNKGNFPGRFSGRQFSNSRSEMNVSTLELGDSALYLCASSLRLAGENEQFFGPGTRLTVL.

This clonotype was counted many times. This chain connects TRBV5-1 to TRBJ2-7, with 7 bases matching TRBD2. The CDR3 covers 15 residues. Germline CDR1 and CDR2: SGHRS and YFSETQ. Losses at the gene ends were 4 bases for V and 3 bases for J; bases not matched to a gene: 10. CDR3: CASSLGLGGDYEQYF. CDR3 nucleotide sequence: TGCGCCAGCAGCCTTGGGTTGGGAGGGGACTACGAGCAGTACTTC.

At least ten counts were recorded for this clonotype. J is TRBJ2-1 and V is TRBV3-1, with a weak D call TRBD1 (6 bases). The CDR3 totals 15 residues. With 4 bases removed from V and 0 bases from J, the gap between germline ends came to 10 bases. Germline values: CDR1 LGHDT, CDR2 YNNKEL (reference sequence). As DNA, the CDR3 is TGTGCCAGCAGCCCCTGGACAGCCTCCTACAATGAGCAGTTCTTC. The encoded protein is CASSPWTASYNEQFF.

This clonotype was seen many times. The V gene is TRBV29-1, the J gene TRBJ1-2, with D unclear. The V and J ends lost 7 bases and 6 bases respectively, with 9 bases between them. Germline V CDR1 and CDR2: SQVTM, ANQGSEA. The CDR3 extends over 10 amino acids. The CDR3 here is CSAGDDGYTF. The CDR3 DNA follows: TGCAGCGCTGGGGATGATGGCTACACCTTC.

This clonotype has at least ten counts. The CDR3 spells CASSLGAGGLNEQFF. CDR3 coding DNA: TGTGCCAGCAGCTTAGGAGCGGGAGGGCTAAATGAGCAGTTCTTC. The J gene is TRBJ2-1, the V gene TRBV11-2; TRBD2 matches at 10 bases. CDR1 and CDR2 from the germline V gene are SGHAT and FQNNGV. This CDR3 is 15 amino acids long. V gave up 1 base and J gave up 7 bases; unmatched junction bases: 4. The full variable domain, its missing parts supplied by reference TRBV11-2 and TRBJ2-1, is EAGVAQSPRYKIIEKRQSVAFWCNPISGHATLYWYQQILGQGPKLLIQFQNNGVVDDSQLPKDRFSAERLKGVDSTLKIQPAKLEDSAVYLCASSLGAGGLNEQFFGPGTRLTVL.

This clonotype was seen repeatedly, ten times or more. V usage is TRBV9 and J usage is TRBJ2-3; no clear D. V was shortened by 3 bases and J by 4 bases, with 9 bases between the two germline ends. Per the germline V gene, CDR1 is SGDLS and CDR2 is YYNGEE. This CDR3 has 13 residues. The chain's CDR3 is CASSARIADTQYF. The CDR3 DNA sequence: TGTGCCAGCAGCGCTAGAATAGCAGATACGCAGTATTTT.

This clonotype was counted many times. The chain carries TRBV20-1 and TRBJ2-5; no clear D. The germline V gene encodes CDR1 DFQATT and CDR2 SNEGSKA (reference sequence). The CDR3 totals 12 residues. With 1 base removed from V and 7 bases from J, the gap between germline ends came to 10 bases. The CDR3 sequence: CSARAPGGTQYF. CDR3 DNA sequence: TGCAGTGCTAGAGCCCCCGGTGGGACCCAGTACTTC.

This clonotype was observed a few times. Just one base apart from a much larger clone, this may be a read error. The gene calls are TRBV4-1 and TRBJ1-2; D unresolved. The CDR3 has 15 residues. Looked up from germline, CDR1 is MGHRA and CDR2 is YSYEKL. CDR3 region: CASSQEASPGYGYPF. DNA for the CDR3: TGCGCCAGCAGCCAAGAGGCCAGTCCAGGCTATGGCTACCCCTTC.

This clonotype was found many times. The V call is TRBV7-6, the J call TRBJ2-1; TRBD1 aligns across 7 bases. This CDR3 is built from 13 residues. Trimming cost V 5 bases and J 11 bases; bases outside gene matches: 9. From germline, CDR1 is SGHVS and CDR2 FNYEAQ. DNA of the CDR3: TGTGCCAGCAGCGTCCATAGGGGACAGAAGCAGTTCTTC. Its protein is CASSVHRGQKQFF.

This clonotype was observed many times. V usage is TRBV5-1 and J usage is TRBJ2-7; D might be TRBD1 (6 bases). The CDR3 runs to 15 residues. Germline V gene sequence: CDR1 SGHRS, CDR2 YFSETQ. The V and J ends lost 4 bases and 0 bases respectively, with 14 bases between them. CDR3: CASSPDSMSSYEQYF. For the CDR3, the DNA is TGCGCCAGCAGCCCGGACAGCATGAGCTCCTACGAGCAGTACTTC.

The sample holds many counts of this clonotype. The chain recombines TRBV7-9 with TRBJ1-1; 10 nucleotides agree with TRBD1. Germline V gene sequence: CDR1 SEHNR, CDR2 FQNEAQ (reference sequence). Unmatched junction bases numbered 2, after V lost 4 bases and J lost 3 bases. The CDR3 consists of 14 residues. The CDR3 DNA is TGTGCCAGCAGCTCGGACAGGGGGGACACTGAAGCTTTCTTT. Translated: CASSSDRGDTEAFF.

As to this clonotype: The junction and the germline gene differ at one end; a read error may be behind it. This chain links TRBV5-1 with TRBJ2-5, with TRBD1 identical over 9 bases. CDR1 and CDR2 from the germline V gene are SGHRS and YFSETQ. The CDR3 sequence is 14 residues long. The CDR3 region is CASSSGTGRETQSF. The CDR3 DNA is TGCGCCAGCAGCTCAGGGACAGGGCGAGAGACCCAGTCCTTC.

Ten or more counts support this clonotype. This sequence joins TRBV5-1 and TRBJ2-3, with TRBD2 as a possible D gene (5 bases). CDR3 length: 15 amino acids. Trimming removed 3 bases at V and 3 bases at J, with 14 bases between. Germline V lookup: CDR1 SGHRS, CDR2 YFSETQ. This chain's CDR3 is CASSSYRDGTDTQYF. The CDR3 nucleotides are TGCGCCAGCAGCTCTTACCGGGATGGGACAGATACGCAGTATTTT.

This clonotype was seen many times. The V call is TRBV10-2, the J call TRBJ2-1, with D perhaps assigned TRBD1 or TRBD2 (6 bases each). CDR3 length: 18 amino acids. The V and J ends lost 4 bases and 1 base respectively, with 20 bases between them. Germline V gives CDR1 WSHSY, CDR2 SAAADI. CDR3 in amino acids: CASSGLTGAKRSYNEQFF. CDR3 DNA: TGCGCCAGCAGTGGATTAACGGGGGCTAAAAGGTCCTACAATGAGCAGTTCTTC.

At least ten counts were recorded for this clonotype. The chain couples TRBV20-1 to TRBJ2-3, with D perhaps matching TRBD1 (5 bases). This CDR3 spans 14 amino acids. Germline loops: CDR1 DFQATT, CDR2 SNEGSKA (reference sequence). Between the trimmed V and J ends, which lost 5 bases and 0 bases, there was a span of 12 bases. The CDR3 reads CSAGGHESTDTQYF. The CDR3, as DNA: TGCAGTGCTGGTGGACACGAGAGCACAGATACGCAGTATTTT.

This clonotype appeared many times. The genes are TRBV20-1 and TRBJ2-3, with 7 bases aligning to TRBD1. CDR1 is DFQATT and CDR2 is SNEGSKA in the germline V gene (reference sequence). The CDR3 is made up of 15 amino acids. V lost 3 bases and J lost 5; bases outside the gene matches: 11. In nucleotides, the CDR3 is TGCAGTGCTAGCTCCCGGACAGGTTCTTTAGATACGCAGTATTTT. This codes for CSASSRTGSLDTQYF.